This paragraph covers one TCR beta chain sequence. What it binds is unknown. This sample was included in a study of T cell responses to AZD1222 COVID-19 vaccine. Sequencing used immunoSEQ multiplex PCR; TCRdb keeps in-frame clones, though not all of them. The data show about 130,000 clones, with roughly 90% seen just once and more than 2.5% held by the top ten. Study observations and caveats: Just a handful of AZD1222 recipients were seropositive at baseline. A rise in Spike-specific TCR breadth and depth followed two AZD1222 doses.

Sequencing was performed on peripheral blood, taken on day 0 of AZD1222 vaccination. This sequence was found in an adult in good health.

CDR3 region: CASSSWTSRSTDTQYF. In nucleotides, the CDR3 is TGTGCCAGCAGCTCCTGGACTAGCCGATCTACAGATACGCAGTATTTT. V and J are TRBV5-4 and TRBJ2-3, with 8 nucleotides matching TRBD2. The junction had 9 bases not matched to a gene; V was cut back by 3 bases and J by 3 bases. Germline CDR1 and CDR2: SGHNT and YYREEE (reference sequence). CDR3 length: 16 amino acids.